This T cell receptor (beta chain) derives from a study of blood T cell repertoires in COVID-19. Germline V gene data show CDR1 as LGHDT and CDR2 as YNNKEL (reference sequence). The V gene lost 4 bases and the J gene lost 6 bases, with 19 bases spanning the gap. The CDR3 length is 15 residues. TCRdb keeps only in-frame clones here, not all; method: immunoSEQ multiplex PCR. Here the sample spans some 100,000 clones, 80% to 90% being singletons. The study assigned cohorts using participant-reported clinical history. This sequence was found in a woman between 45 and 65 years old who had recovered from COVID-19. This chain joins TRBV3-1 (or the pseudogene TRBV3-2) and TRBJ2-7; unclear D gene. Material: PBMCs or T cells enriched from blood (not recorded which). The CDR3 spells CASSLTVDSTTEQYF. CDR3 DNA sequence: TGTGCCAGCAGCCTCACTGTCGACTCCACTACCGAGCAGTACTTC.